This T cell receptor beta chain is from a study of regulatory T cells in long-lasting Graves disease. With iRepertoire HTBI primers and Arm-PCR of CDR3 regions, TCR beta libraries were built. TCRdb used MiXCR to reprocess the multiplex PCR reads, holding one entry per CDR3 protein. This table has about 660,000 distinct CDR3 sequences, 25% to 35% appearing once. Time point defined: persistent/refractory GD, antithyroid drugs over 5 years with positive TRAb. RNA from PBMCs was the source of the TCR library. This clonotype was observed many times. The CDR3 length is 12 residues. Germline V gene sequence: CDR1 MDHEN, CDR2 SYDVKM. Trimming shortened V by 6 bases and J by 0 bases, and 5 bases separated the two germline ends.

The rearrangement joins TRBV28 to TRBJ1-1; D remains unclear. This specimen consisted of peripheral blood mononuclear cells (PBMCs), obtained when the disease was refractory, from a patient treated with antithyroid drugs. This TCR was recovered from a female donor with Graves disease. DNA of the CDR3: TGTGCCAGCAGAAACATGAACACTGAAGCTTTCTTT. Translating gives CASRNMNTEAFF.